The T cell receptor beta chain described here comes from a study of blood T cell repertoires in COVID-19. For the study at large: From the United States, Italy and Spain came samples of acute and convalescent COVID-19.

Clones were sequenced by immunoSEQ multiplex PCR, and TCRdb holds only the in-frame ones, with some missing. The sample holds about 280,000 clones, approximately 89% seen once. All enrollees were roughly 18 to 89 years old and from fewer than 25 US areas. Self-reported history from a screening survey and questionnaire set each donor's cohort. Specimen: PBMCs or T cells enriched from blood (not recorded which). The sequence came from a woman in her sixties or seventies who had recovered from COVID-19.

CDR3 loop: CASSQSGNQPQHF. The CDR3 coding sequence is TGTGCCAGCAGCCAATCAGGGAATCAGCCCCAGCATTTT. The chain carries TRBV3-1 (or the pseudogene TRBV3-2) and TRBJ1-5, with D perhaps matching TRBD1 (5 bases). The V gene lost 2 bases and the J gene lost 4 bases, with 6 bases spanning the gap. Germline assignment: CDR1 LGHDT and CDR2 YNNKEL (reference sequence). This CDR3 spans 13 amino acids.